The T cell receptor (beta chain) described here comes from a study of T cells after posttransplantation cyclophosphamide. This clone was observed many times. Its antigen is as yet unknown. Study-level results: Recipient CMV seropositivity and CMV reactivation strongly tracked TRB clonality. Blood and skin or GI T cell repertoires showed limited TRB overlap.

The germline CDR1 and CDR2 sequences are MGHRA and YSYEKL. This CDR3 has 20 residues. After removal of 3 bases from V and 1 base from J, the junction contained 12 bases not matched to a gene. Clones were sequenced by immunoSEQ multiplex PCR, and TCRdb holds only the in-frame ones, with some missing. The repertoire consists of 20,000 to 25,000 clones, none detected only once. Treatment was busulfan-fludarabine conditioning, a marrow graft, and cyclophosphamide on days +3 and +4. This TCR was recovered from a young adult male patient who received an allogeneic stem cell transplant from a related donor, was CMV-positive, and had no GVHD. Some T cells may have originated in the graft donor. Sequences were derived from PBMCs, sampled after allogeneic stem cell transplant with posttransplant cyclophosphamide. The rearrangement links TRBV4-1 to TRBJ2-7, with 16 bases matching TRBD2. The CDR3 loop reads CASSQPGLAGGPRASYEQYF. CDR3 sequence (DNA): TGCGCCAGCAGCCAGCCGGGACTAGCGGGAGGGCCTCGTGCGTCCTACGAGCAGTACTTC.